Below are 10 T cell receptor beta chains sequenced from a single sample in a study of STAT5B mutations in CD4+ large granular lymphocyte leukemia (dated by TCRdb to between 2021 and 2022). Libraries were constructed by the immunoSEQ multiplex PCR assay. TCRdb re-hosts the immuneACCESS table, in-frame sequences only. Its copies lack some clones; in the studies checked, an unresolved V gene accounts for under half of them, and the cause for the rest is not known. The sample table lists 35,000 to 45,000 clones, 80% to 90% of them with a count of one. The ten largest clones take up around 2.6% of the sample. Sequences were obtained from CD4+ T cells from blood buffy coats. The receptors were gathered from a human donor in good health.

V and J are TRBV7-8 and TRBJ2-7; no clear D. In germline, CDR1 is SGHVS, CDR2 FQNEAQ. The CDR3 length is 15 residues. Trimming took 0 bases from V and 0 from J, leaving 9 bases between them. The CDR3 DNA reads TGTGCCAGCAGCTTAGCCGGGTCCAGCTCCTACGAGCAGTACTTC. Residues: CASSLAGSSSYEQYF. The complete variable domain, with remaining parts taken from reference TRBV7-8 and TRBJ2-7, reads GAGVSQSPRYKVAKRGQDVALRCDPISGHVSLFWYQQALGQGPEFLTYFQNEAQLDKSGLPSDRFFAERPEGSVSTLKIQRTQQEDSAVYLCASSLAGSSSYEQYFGPGTRLTVT.

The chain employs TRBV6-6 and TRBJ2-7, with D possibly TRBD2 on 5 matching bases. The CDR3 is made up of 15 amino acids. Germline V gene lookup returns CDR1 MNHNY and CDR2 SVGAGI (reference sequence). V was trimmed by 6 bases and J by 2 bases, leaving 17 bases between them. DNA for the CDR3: TGTGCCAGCAGGTCCCCGGTTGTCGGGACCTACGAGCAGTACTTC. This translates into CASRSPVVGTYEQYF.

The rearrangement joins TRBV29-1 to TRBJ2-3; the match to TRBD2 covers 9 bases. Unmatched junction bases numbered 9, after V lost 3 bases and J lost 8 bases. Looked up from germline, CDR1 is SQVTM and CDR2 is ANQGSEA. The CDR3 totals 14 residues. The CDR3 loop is CSVDRGTSLFTQYF. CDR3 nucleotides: TGCAGCGTTGACCGTGGGACTAGCCTCTTTACGCAGTATTTT.

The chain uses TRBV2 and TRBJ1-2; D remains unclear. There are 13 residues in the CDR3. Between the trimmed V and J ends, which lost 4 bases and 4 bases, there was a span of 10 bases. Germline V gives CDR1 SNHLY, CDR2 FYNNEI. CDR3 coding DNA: TGTGCCAGCAGTGCTACCGTCCGCTATGGCTACACCTTC. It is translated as CASSATVRYGYTF.

Here the CDR3 DNA reads TGTGCCAGCAGCCCAGGGGGACAGGTCCATGAGCAGTTCTTC. Translating gives CASSPGGQVHEQFF. V usage is TRBV7-2 and J usage is TRBJ2-1; 8 nucleotides align to TRBD1. With 5 bases clipped from V and 8 bases from J, the junction kept 8 bases outside the gene matches. Per germline, CDR1 SGHTA and CDR2 FQGNSA. The CDR3 consists of 14 residues.

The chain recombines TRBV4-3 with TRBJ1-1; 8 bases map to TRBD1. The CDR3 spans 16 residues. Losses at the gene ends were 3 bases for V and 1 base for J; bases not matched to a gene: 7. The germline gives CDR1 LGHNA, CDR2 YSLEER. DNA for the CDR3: TGCGCCAGCAGCCAGTCCCGGGACAGGCCGAACACTGAAGCTTTCTTT. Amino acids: CASSQSRDRPNTEAFF.

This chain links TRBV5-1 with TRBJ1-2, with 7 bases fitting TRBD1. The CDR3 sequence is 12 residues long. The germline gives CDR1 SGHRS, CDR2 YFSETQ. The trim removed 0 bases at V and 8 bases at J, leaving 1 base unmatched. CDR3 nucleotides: TGCGCCAGCAGCTTGGACAGGGGCGGCTACACCTTC. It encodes CASSLDRGGYTF.

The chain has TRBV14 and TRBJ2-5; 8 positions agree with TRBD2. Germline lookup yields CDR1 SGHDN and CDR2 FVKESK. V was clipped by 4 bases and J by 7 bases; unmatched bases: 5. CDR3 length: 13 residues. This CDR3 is CASSRSGSGTQYF. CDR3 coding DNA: TGTGCCAGCAGCCGAAGCGGGAGTGGGACCCAGTACTTC.

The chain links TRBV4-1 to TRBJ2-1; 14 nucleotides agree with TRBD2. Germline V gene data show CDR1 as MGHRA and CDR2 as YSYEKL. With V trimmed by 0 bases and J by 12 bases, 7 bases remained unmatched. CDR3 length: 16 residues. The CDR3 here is CASSQEGGLAGEGQFF. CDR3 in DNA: TGCGCCAGCAGCCAAGAGGGGGGACTAGCGGGAGAGGGGCAGTTCTTC.

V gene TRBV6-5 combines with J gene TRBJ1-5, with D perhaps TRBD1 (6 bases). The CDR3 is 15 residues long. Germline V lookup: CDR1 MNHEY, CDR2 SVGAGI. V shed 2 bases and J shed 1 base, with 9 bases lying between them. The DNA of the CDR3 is TGTGCCAGCAGTTACGATCAGGGGAGCAATCAGCCCCAGCATTTT. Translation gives CASSYDQGSNQPQHF.